Shown below are 3 T cell receptor beta chains from a single sample sequenced in a study of T cell responses to AZD1222 COVID-19 vaccine (dated by TCRdb to 2020 to 2023). The time point label, read with the paper, signifies: about 28 days (+/-7) after the second vaccine dose. The treatment or condition label of this sample denotes: meningococcal conjugate vaccine given as trial control. To prepare the library, the immunoSEQ multiplex PCR assay was applied. This immuneACCESS table, as held by TCRdb, lists in-frame sequences with V and J called but not all clones. Of the missing ones, under half trace to an unresolved V gene in checked studies; the others have no known cause. This sample lists 200,000 to 250,000 clones; roughly 94% were detected once. Around 1.7% of the sample is taken by the ten largest. The source was peripheral blood, collected 28 days after the second dose of the MenACWY control vaccine. The receptor source for this set is an adult who received the MenACWY meningococcal vaccine as a control.

This sequence joins TRBV3-1 (or the pseudogene TRBV3-2) and TRBJ2-1, with 9 bases fitting TRBD2. The CDR3 spans 16 residues. The V gene's germline CDR1 is LGHDT and CDR2 YNNKEL (reference sequence). V was pared by 1 base and J by 8 bases, with 9 bases of the junction left unmatched. CDR3 region: CASSQVVGLARDEQFF. CDR3 sequence (DNA): TGTGCCAGCAGCCAAGTAGTGGGACTAGCTCGGGATGAGCAGTTCTTC.

The chain is built from TRBV5-6 and TRBJ2-2; tentatively, D is TRBD1 (6 bases). The CDR3 has 17 amino acids. V lost 4 bases and J lost 0, with 16 bases in between. The germline V gene encodes CDR1 SGHDT and CDR2 YYEEEE. The CDR3 coding sequence is TGTGCCAGCAGCGTGGTACTGGACAGAACGAACACCGGGGAGCTGTTTTTT. This codes for CASSVVLDRTNTGELFF.

This chain joins TRBV28 and TRBJ2-1; possible D gene TRBD1, 6 bases. The CDR3 contains 15 residues. The V gene lost 2 bases and the J gene lost 4 bases, with 12 bases spanning the gap. CDR1 is MDHEN, CDR2 SYDVKM, per germline. The CDR3 spells CASSLGGQGYNEQFF. The CDR3 nucleotides are TGTGCCAGCAGTTTAGGGGGCCAGGGGTACAATGAGCAGTTCTTC.